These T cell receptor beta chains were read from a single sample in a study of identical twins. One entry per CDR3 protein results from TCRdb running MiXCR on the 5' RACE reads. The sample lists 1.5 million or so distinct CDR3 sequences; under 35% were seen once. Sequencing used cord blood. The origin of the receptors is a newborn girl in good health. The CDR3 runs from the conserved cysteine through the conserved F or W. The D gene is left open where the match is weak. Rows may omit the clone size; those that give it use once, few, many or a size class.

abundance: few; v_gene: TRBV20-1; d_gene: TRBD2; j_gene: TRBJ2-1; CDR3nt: TGCAGTGCTAGAGGAGGTGGACTAGCGGGAGTATTAGGCAATGAGCAGTTCTTC; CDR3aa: CSARGGGLAGVLGNEQFF
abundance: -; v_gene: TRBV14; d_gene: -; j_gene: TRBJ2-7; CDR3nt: TGTGCCAGCGACCGGGGCGTCTGCAATGAGCAGTACTTC; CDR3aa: CASDRGVCNEQYF
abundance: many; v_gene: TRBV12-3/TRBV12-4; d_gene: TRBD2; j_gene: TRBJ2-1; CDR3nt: TGTGCCAGCAGTTTAGGGACTAGCTTCAATGAGCAGTTCTTC; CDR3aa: CASSLGTSFNEQFF
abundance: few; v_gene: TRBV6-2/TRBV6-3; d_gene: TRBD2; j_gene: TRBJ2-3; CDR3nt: TGTGCCAGCAGTTACGGGAGTAGCGGGAGTGGTACGCAGTATTTT; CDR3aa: CASSYGSSGSGTQYF
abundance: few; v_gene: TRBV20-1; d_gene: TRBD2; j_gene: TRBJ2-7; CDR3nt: TGCAGTGCTAGAGGGACGGGACTAGCTCTCTACGAGCAGTACTTC; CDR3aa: CSARGTGLALYEQYF
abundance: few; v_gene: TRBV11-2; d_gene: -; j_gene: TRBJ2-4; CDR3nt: TGTGCCAGCAGCTGGCGACTAGATGGAACCAAAAACATTCAGTACTTC; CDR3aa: CASSWRLDGTKNIQYF
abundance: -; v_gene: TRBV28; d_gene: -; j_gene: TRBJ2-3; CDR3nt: TGTGCCAGCGGCCGGACCACCACAGATACGCAGTATTTT; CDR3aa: CASGRTTTDTQYF
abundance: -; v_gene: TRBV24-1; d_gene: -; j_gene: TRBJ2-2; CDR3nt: TGTGCCACCAGTGATTTCCCCGGGTCCAACACCGGGGAGCTGTTTTTT; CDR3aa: CATSDFPGSNTGELFF
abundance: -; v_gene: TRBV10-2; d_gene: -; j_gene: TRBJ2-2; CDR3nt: TGCGCCAGCACCGACAGGAACACCGGGGAGCTGTTTTTT; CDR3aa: CASTDRNTGELFF
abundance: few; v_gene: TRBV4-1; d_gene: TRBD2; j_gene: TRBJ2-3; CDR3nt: TGCGCCAGCAGCCCACGTGCCGCTAGCGGGGGTACAGATACGCAGTATTTT; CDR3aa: CASSPRAASGGTDTQYF
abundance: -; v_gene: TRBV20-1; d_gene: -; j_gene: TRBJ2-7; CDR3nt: TGCAGTGCTAAGGGGTCCGAGCAGTACTTC; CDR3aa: CSAKGSEQYF
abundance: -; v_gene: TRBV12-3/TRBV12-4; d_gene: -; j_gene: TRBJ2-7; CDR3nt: TGTGCCAGCAGTTATAGCGGAAACCTGCAGTACTTC; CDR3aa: CASSYSGNLQYF
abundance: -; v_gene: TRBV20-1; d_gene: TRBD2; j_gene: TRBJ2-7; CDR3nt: TGCAGTGCTAGTTTGCGGGAGGGCCTCGAGCAGTACTTC; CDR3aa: CSASLREGLEQYF
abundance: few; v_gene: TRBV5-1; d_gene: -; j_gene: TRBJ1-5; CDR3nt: TGCGCCAGCAGCCCGTACGGAGGGTATAGCAATCAGCCCCAGCATTTT; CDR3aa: CASSPYGGYSNQPQHF
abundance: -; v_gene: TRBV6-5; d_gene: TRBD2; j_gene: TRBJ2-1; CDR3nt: TGTGCCAGCAGTTACTCGGGCGGGAGGGCCTACAATGAGCAGTTCTTC; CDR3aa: CASSYSGGRAYNEQFF
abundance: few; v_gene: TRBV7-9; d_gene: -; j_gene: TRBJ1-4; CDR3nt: TGTGCCAGCAGCCCACTCCTGGATGGGGAAAAACTGTTTTTT; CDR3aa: CASSPLLDGEKLFF
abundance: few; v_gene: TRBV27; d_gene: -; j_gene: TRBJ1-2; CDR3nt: TGTGCCAGCAGTACCCAACAGCGGTCGGATGGCTACACCTTC; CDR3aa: CASSTQQRSDGYTF
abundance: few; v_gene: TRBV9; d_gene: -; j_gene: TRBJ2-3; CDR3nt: TGTGCCAGCAGTGGACGGTGGAACACAGATACGCAGTATTTT; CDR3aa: CASSGRWNTDTQYF
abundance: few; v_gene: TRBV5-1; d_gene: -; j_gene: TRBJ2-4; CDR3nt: TGCGCCAGCAGCTTGGAGGCAGGGGTAGCCAAAAACATTCAGTACTTC; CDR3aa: CASSLEAGVAKNIQYF
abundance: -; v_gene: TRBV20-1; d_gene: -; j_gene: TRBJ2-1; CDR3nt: TGCAGTGCTAGGACTAGAAAATCCTACAATGAGCAGTTCTTC; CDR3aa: CSARTRKSYNEQFF
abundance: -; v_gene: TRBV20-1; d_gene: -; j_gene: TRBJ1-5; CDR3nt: TGCAGTGCTCCCGGGGGACGGTACAATCAGCCCCAGCATTTT; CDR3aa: CSAPGGRYNQPQHF
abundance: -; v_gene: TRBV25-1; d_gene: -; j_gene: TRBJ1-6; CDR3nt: TGTGCCAGCAGTGAAAGGGGGGTGTCCTATAATTCACCCCTCCACTTT; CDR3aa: CASSERGVSYNSPLHF
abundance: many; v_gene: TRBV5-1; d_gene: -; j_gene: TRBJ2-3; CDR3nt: TGCGCCAGCAGCTTGGACGGGAGCACAGATACGCAGTATTTT; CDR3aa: CASSLDGSTDTQYF
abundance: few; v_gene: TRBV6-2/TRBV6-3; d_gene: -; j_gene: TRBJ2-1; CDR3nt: TGTGCCAGCAGCTCGCAAATTCGTGAGCAGTTCTTC; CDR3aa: CASSSQIREQFF
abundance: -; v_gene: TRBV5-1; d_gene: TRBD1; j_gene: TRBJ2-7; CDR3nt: TGCGCCAGCAGCCTCCGGGACAGTTTTGACGAGCAGTACTTC; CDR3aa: CASSLRDSFDEQYF
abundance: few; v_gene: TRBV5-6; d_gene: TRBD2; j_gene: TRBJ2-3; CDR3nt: TGTGCCAGCAGCCAGGACCTAGCGGGGGGGCTTAAAGATACGCAGTATTTT; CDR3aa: CASSQDLAGGLKDTQYF
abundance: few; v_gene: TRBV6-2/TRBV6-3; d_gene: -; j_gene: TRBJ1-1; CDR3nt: TGTGCCAGCAGTTACTCGGGACGGATGAACACTGAAGCTTTCTTT; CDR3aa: CASSYSGRMNTEAFF
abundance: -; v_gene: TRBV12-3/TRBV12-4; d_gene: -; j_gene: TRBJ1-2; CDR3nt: TGTGCCAGCAGTCCCACAATAAACTATGGCTACACCTTC; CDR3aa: CASSPTINYGYTF
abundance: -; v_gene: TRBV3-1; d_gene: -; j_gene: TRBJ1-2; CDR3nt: TGTGCCAGCAGCCAAGTTAGCGTCTCTTTCTATGGCTACACCTTC; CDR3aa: CASSQVSVSFYGYTF
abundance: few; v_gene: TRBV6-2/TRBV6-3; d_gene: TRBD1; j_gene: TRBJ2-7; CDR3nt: TGTGCCAGCATCACAGACCGGGACAGGGGATACTACGAGCAGTACTTC; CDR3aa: CASITDRDRGYYEQYF
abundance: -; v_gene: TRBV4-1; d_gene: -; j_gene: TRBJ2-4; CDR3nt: TGCGCCAGCAGCCAGCCCGGGCTAGCCAAAAACATTCAGTACTTC; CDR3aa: CASSQPGLAKNIQYF
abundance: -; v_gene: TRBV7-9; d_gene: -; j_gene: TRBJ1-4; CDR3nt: TGTGCCCCCGCGTCCCTAAGAGGGGATGAAAAACTGTTTTTT; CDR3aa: CAPASLRGDEKLFF
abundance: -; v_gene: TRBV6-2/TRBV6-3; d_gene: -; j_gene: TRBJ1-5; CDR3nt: TGTGCCAGCAGTTACAAGGGGAGACAGGTCCGGGGCAATCAGCCCCAGCATTTT; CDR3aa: CASSYKGRQVRGNQPQHF
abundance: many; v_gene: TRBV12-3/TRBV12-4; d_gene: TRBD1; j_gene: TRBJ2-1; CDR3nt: TGTGCCAGCAGTAGATTGGACAGGGGGCCCTACAATGAGCAGTTCTTC; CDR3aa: CASSRLDRGPYNEQFF
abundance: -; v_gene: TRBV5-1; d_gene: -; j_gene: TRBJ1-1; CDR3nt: TGCGCCAGCAGCTTGTTCTTGGAGGGCACTGAAGCTTTCTTT; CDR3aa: CASSLFLEGTEAFF
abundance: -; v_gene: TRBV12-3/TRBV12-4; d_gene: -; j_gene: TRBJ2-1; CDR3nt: TGTGCCAGCGTTAAGGACCCCTACAATAAGCAGTTCTTC; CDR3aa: CASVKDPYNKQFF
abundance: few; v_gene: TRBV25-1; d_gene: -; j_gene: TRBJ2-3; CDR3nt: TGTGCCAGCAGTGACCCTACAGGGATGACAGATACGCAGTATTTT; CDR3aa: CASSDPTGMTDTQYF
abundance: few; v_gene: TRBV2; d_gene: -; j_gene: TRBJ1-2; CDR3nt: TGTGCCAGCAGCGTCAAGGGCAATGGCTACACCTTC; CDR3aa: CASSVKGNGYTF
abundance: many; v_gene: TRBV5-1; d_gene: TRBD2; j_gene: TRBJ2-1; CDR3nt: TGCGCCAGCAGCTTAGGGACTAGCCTCCATAATGAGCAGTTCTTC; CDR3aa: CASSLGTSLHNEQFF
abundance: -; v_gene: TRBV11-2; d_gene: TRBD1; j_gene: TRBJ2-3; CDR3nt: TGTGCCAGCAGCCCCTGGTATGGGACAGTCGATACGCAGTATTTT; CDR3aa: CASSPWYGTVDTQYF
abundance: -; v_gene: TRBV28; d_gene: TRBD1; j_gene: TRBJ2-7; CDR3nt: TGTGCCAGCAGGTCGGGGACAGGGGGTTCCATGTTCTCCTACGAGCAGTACTTC; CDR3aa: CASRSGTGGSMFSYEQYF
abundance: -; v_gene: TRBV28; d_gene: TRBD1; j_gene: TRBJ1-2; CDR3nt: TGTGCCAGCAGTTTATTCCTGACAGGGGCTAACTATGGCTACACCTTC; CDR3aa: CASSLFLTGANYGYTF
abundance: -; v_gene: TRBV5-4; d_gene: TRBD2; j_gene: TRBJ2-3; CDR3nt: TGTGCCAGCAGTTCCGGGAGAAGCGGGAGGTCGGATACGCAGTATTTT; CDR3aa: CASSSGRSGRSDTQYF
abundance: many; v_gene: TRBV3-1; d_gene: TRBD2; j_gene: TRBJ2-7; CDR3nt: TGTGCCAGCAGCCAATGGCCCTCCGGACTAGCGGTAATCTACGAGCAGTACTTC; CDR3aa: CASSQWPSGLAVIYEQYF
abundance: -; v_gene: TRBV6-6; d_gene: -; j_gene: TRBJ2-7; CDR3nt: TGTGCCAGCAGTTTCAGGGATGGGTACAATGAGCAGTACTTC; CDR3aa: CASSFRDGYNEQYF
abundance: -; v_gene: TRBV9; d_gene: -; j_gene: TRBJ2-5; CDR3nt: TGTGCCAGCAGCGTAGTAGACAGCCAGACCCAGTACTTC; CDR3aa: CASSVVDSQTQYF
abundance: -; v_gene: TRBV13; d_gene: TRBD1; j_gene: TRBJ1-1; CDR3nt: TGTGCCAGCACCTACGTTCGAGCCGGGACAGGGGGCACTGAAGCTTTCTTT; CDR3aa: CASTYVRAGTGGTEAFF
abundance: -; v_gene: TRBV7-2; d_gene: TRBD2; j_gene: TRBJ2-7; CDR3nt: TGTGCCAGCAGCGGACTAGTATTCGGGCAGTACTTC; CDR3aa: CASSGLVFGQYF
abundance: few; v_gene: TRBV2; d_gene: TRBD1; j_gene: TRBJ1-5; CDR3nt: TGTGCCAGCAGCGATGGCGGGACAGCCTTAAACAATCAGCCCCAGCATTTT; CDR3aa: CASSDGGTALNNQPQHF